Shown below are 19 T cell receptor beta chains from a single sample sequenced in a study of response to subunit inactivated influenza vaccine. One entry per CDR3 protein, called by TCRdb with MiXCR from the RT-PCR reads. The sample records 490,000 or so distinct CDR3 sequences, approximately 7.1% being singletons. This specimen was PBMCs from blood, taken less than 30 months after vaccination. Every receptor here comes from a man aged 50 to 75 who received an inactivated influenza vaccine.

This clonotype showed up many times. This sequence joins TRBV2 and TRBJ2-1; 9 nucleotides line up with TRBD1. The J segment lost 14 bases and the V segment lost 3 bases, leaving 5 bases of the junction unmatched. Germline CDR1 reads SNHLY; CDR2 reads FYNNEI. The CDR3 has 12 residues. This CDR3 is CASSELGTGKFF. DNA for the CDR3: TGTGCCAGCAGTGAGTTGGGGACAGGGAAGTTCTTC.

This sequence joins TRBV7-9 and TRBJ2-1, with 7 positions matching TRBD1. Germline CDR1 SEHNR, CDR2 FQNEAQ (reference sequence). The CDR3 consists of 15 residues. V gave up 5 bases and J gave up 4 bases; unmatched junction bases: 8. The CDR3: CASSPRGQSYNEQFF. The CDR3, as DNA: TGTGCCAGCAGCCCCAGGGGACAGTCTTACAATGAGCAGTTCTTC.

This clonotype was seen a handful of times. With a much larger clone just one base away, this may be a read error. V gene TRBV5-1 combines with J gene TRBJ1-5; tentatively, D is TRBD1 (6 bases). TRBJ2-3 explains the end of the DNA better; the J call may be wrong. Per germline, CDR1 SGHRS and CDR2 YFSETQ. The CDR3 length is 15 residues. CDR3 residues: CASSLEGDSNQPQYF. In nucleotides, the CDR3 is TGCGCCAGCAGCTTGGAGGGGGATAGCAATCAGCCCCAGTATTTT.

V is TRBV7-2 and J is TRBJ2-2, with D perhaps matching TRBD2 (5 bases). The ends were cut back, 5 bases at V and 4 bases at J, with 11 bases in the middle. The germline CDR1 and CDR2 sequences are SGHTA and FQGNSA. The CDR3 has 14 amino acids. CDR3 region: CASSQLVLTGELFF. The CDR3 region has the DNA TGTGCCAGCAGCCAACTAGTCCTCACCGGGGAGCTGTTTTTT.

The rearrangement joins TRBV5-1 to TRBJ1-3, with 7 nucleotides matching TRBD1. CDR1 is SGHRS, CDR2 YFSETQ, per germline. This CDR3 is 16 amino acids long. The V gene end was trimmed by 0 bases and the J gene end by 0 bases; junction bases not matched to a gene: 3. The CDR3 DNA sequence: TGCGCCAGCAGCTTGGCGGGACAGATCTCTGGAAACACCATATATTTT. This translates into CASSLAGQISGNTIYF.

For this clonotype: The germline gene is not matched at one end of the junction; a read error may be the cause. V gene TRBV10-3 combines with J gene TRBJ2-7; no definite D call. Germline V gene sequence: CDR1 ENHRY, CDR2 SYGVKD. This CDR3 contains 12 residues. DNA for the CDR3: TGTGCCATCCGTGACCAGTCCTACGAGCAGTACTTC. Amino acid sequence: CAIRDQSYEQYF.

The chain employs TRBV7-9 and TRBJ2-3; D uncertain. Germline lookup yields CDR1 SEHNR and CDR2 FQNEAQ (reference sequence). The CDR3 length is 10 residues. Trimming stripped 6 bases from V and 7 bases from J, with 5 bases between. The CDR3 is CASRPNTQYF. The CDR3 DNA is TGTGCCAGCAGACCAAATACGCAGTATTTT.

There are a few counts of this clonotype. The V gene is TRBV12-3 or TRBV12-4, the J gene TRBJ2-2; 14 bases match TRBD2. With 6 bases clipped from V and 5 bases from J, the junction kept 2 bases outside the gene matches. The CDR3 loop spans 15 amino acids. CDR3 nucleotides: TGTGCCAGCAGAAGACTAGCGGGGGGGACCGGGGAGCTGTTTTTT. Protein: CASRRLAGGTGELFF.

The sample holds many counts of this clonotype. The rearrangement uses TRBV12-3 or TRBV12-4 and TRBJ1-3; 8 bases are shared with TRBD1. The CDR3 spans 14 residues. V was pared by 5 bases and J by 1 base, with 1 base of the junction left unmatched. The CDR3 DNA reads TGTGCCAGCAGTGACAGGGGTTCTGGAAACACCATATATTTT. Translated: CASSDRGSGNTIYF.

CDR3 nucleotide sequence: TGCGCCAGCAGCCAAGCTTATCGCGGGGGGGACCACGAGCAGTACTTC. This translates into CASSQAYRGGDHEQYF. The V gene is TRBV4-3, the J gene TRBJ2-7, with 9 nucleotides matching TRBD2. CDR3 size: 16 residues. The V segment lost 1 base and the J segment 5 bases; nucleotides outside the gene matches: 9. Germline lookup yields CDR1 LGHNA and CDR2 YSLEER.

This clonotype appeared a few times. The gene calls are TRBV7-9 and TRBJ2-3; D is unresolved. The germline V gene encodes CDR1 SEHNR and CDR2 FQNEAQ (reference sequence). The CDR3 loop spans 14 amino acids. Trimming pared 4 bases from V and 2 bases from J, leaving 10 bases between. The CDR3 nucleotides are TGTGCCAGCAGCTCTATTAGGAACACAGATACGCAGTATTTT. As protein: CASSSIRNTDTQYF.

This clonotype was counted many times. This chain connects TRBV4-1 to TRBJ2-7; 7 bases line up with TRBD1. With 5 bases clipped from V and 6 bases from J, the junction kept 7 bases outside the gene matches. Germline CDR1 reads MGHRA; CDR2 reads YSYEKL. The CDR3 has 13 amino acids. CDR3 coding DNA: TGCGCCAGCAGCTTCCACAGGGGTACCGAGCAGTACTTC. Its protein product is CASSFHRGTEQYF.

In its sample, this clonotype was seen a few times. This chain connects TRBV5-1 to TRBJ2-3; D is unresolved. V was pared by 4 bases and J by 5 bases, with 23 bases between. CDR1 is SGHRS, CDR2 YFSETQ, per germline. The CDR3 has 17 amino acids. The CDR3 loop is CASSLADRAPGGDTQYF. CDR3 bases: TGCGCCAGCAGCCTCGCGGACCGGGCCCCAGGTGGAGATACGCAGTATTTT.

The V gene is TRBV11-2, the J gene TRBJ2-1, with 7 bases that match TRBD2. The CDR3 consists of 15 residues. The ends lost 3 bases at V and 3 bases at J; junction bases unmatched: 5. Germline V lookup: CDR1 SGHAT, CDR2 FQNNGV. Here the CDR3 DNA reads TGTGCCAGCAGCTTGGGGGAGGGCAACTACAATGAGCAGTTCTTC. As protein: CASSLGEGNYNEQFF.

This clonotype was counted ten times or more. The chain combines TRBV7-9 with TRBJ2-7; 10 bases map to TRBD1. Trimming at V came to 3 bases and at J to 6 bases, leaving 2 bases not matched to a gene. Germline-derived CDR1 and CDR2 are SEHNR and FQNEAQ (reference sequence). This CDR3 has 13 residues. CDR3: CASSFGTGAEQYF. CDR3 coding DNA: TGTGCCAGCAGCTTCGGGACAGGGGCCGAGCAGTACTTC.

This chain connects TRBV20-1 to TRBJ2-1; 10 positions match TRBD2. This CDR3 has 19 amino acids. Germline CDR1 and CDR2: DFQATT and SNEGSKA (reference sequence). V dropped 2 bases and J dropped 4; count of bases not matched to a gene: 17. The CDR3 region is CSARIASGGSQGYYNEQFF. The CDR3, as DNA: TGCAGTGCTAGAATAGCTAGCGGGGGATCGCAAGGATATTACAATGAGCAGTTCTTC.

This clonotype has just a few counts. The rearrangement links TRBV12-3 or TRBV12-4 to TRBJ2-3; D unclear. The CDR3 extends over 14 amino acids. Trimming cost V 1 base and J 6 bases, with 11 bases left between them. CDR3 bases: TGTGCCAGCAGTTTAGTTACGGGTGGGGATACGCAGTATTTT. It is translated as CASSLVTGGDTQYF.

This clonotype has more than one count but fewer than ten. CDR3 in DNA: TGTGCCAGCAGCCGGCCCCCGGGGAATGAGCAGTTCTTC. This encodes CASSRPPGNEQFF. The chain carries TRBV5-5 and TRBJ2-1; D might be TRBD2 (5 bases). Germline-derived CDR1 and CDR2 are SGHKS and YYEKEE (reference sequence). The CDR3 has 13 residues. V was cut by 4 bases and J by 7 bases, with 12 bases left in between. Based on the CDR3 plus reference TRBV5-5 and TRBJ2-1, the full variable domain is DAGVTQSPTHLIKTRGQQVTLRCSPISGHKSVSWYQQVLGQGPQFIFQYYEKEERGRGNFPDRFSARQFPNYSSELNVNALLLGDSALYLCASSRPPGNEQFFGPGTRLTVL.

This clonotype has at least ten counts. The chain employs TRBV7-2 and TRBJ1-6, with a possible D match to TRBD1 (5 bases). CDR3 length equals 14 residues. Germline V gene data show CDR1 as SGHTA and CDR2 as FQGNSA. The V end was cut by 3 bases, the J end by 5 bases, with 8 bases between. The CDR3: CASSFLGDNSPLHF. In DNA form, the CDR3 reads TGTGCCAGCAGCTTTTTAGGGGATAATTCACCCCTCCACTTT. Full variable domain (missing parts from reference TRBV7-2 and TRBJ1-6): GAGVSQSPSNKVTEKGKDVELRCDPISGHTALYWYRQSLGQGLEFLIYFQGNSAPDKSGLPSDRFSAERTGGSVSTLTIQRTQQEDSAVYLCASSFLGDNSPLHFGNGTRLTVT.